A single T cell receptor (beta chain) is shown here with its context. The sample originates from a study of T cell clonotyping in hematopoietic cell transplantation. Study as a whole: Pretransplant recipient samples were taken after cytoreduction.

Measured with immunoSEQ multiplex PCR; TCRdb has only the in-frame clones, and not every one. Of tens of thousands of clones listed, approximately 95% are singletons. The CDR3 has 15 amino acids. The V gene's germline CDR1 is SQVTM and CDR2 ANQGSEA. V trimming: 3 bases; J trimming: 2 bases; junction bases outside the gene matches: 6. Regarding time point: recipient sample about 28 days before transplant, after cytoreduction. Blood collection times were about day -28 and days 30, 100, 180 posttransplant. The receptor comes from a woman in her 50s with acute myeloid leukemia. Some clones in this sample may be carry-over from other donors' samples. Specimen: peripheral blood mononuclear cells, collected before stem cell transplant. J is TRBJ2-3 and V is TRBV29-1, with 9 bases fitting TRBD2. The DNA for the CDR3 is TGCAGCGTTGATTACGGGACTAGCTACACAGATACGCAGTATTTT. This codes for CSVDYGTSYTDTQYF.